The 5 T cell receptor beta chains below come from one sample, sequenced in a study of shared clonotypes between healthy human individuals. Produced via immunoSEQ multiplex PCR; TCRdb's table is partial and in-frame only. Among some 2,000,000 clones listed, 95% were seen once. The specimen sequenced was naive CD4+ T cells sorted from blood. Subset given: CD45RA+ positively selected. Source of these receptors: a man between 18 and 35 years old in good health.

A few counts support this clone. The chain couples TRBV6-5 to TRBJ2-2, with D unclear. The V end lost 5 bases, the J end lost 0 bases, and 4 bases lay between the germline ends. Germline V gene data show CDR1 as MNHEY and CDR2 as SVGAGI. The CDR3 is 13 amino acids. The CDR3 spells CASSLANTGELFF. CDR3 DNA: TGTGCCAGCAGTCTAGCGAACACCGGGGAGCTGTTTTTT.

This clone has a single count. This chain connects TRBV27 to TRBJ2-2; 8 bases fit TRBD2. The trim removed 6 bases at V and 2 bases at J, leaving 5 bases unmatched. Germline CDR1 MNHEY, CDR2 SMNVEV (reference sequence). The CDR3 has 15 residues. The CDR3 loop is CASSPGGFNTGELFF. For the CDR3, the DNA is TGTGCCAGCAGCCCGGGGGGGTTTAACACCGGGGAGCTGTTTTTT.

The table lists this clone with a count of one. The CDR3 here is CASSLGRVGGYTF. For the CDR3, the DNA is TGTGCCAGCAGCTTGGGCAGGGTGGGTGGCTACACCTTC. The rearrangement links TRBV5-6 to TRBJ1-2; D is possibly TRBD1 (5 bases). CDR1 and CDR2 (germline): SGHDT, YYEEEE. The CDR3 length is 13 residues. V lost 0 bases, J lost 7 bases, and 10 bases lay in between.

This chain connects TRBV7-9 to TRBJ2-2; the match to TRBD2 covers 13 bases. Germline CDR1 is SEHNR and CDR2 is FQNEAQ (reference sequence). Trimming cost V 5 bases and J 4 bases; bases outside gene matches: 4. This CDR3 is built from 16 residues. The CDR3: CASSRRLAGGTGELFF. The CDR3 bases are TGTGCCAGCAGCCGCCGACTAGCGGGGGGCACCGGGGAGCTGTTTTTT.

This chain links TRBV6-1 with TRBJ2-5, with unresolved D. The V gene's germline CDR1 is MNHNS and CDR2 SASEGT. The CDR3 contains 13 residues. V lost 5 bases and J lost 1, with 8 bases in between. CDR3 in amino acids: CASSTQPQETQYF. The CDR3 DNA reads TGTGCCAGCAGTACCCAGCCCCAAGAGACCCAGTACTTC.